This T cell receptor (beta chain) was sequenced during a study of T cells in women clearing cervical HPV infection. The study's findings and limits: CIN3+ cases had significantly higher TCR repertoire richness than controls, but evenness did not differ. Cases and controls were distinguished at AUC over 0.75 by richness and V genes.

Note on this clone: Its matching antigen is unknown. The read halts 3 residues ahead of the CDR3 end, with the missing end drawn from the germline J gene.

The germline gives CDR1 MDHEN, CDR2 SYDVKM. V was clipped by 8 bases and J by 4 bases; unmatched bases: 14. The CDR3 consists of 16 residues. Dot-blot hybridization genotyped cervical HPV amplified with MY09/MY11 PCR. Here immunoSEQ multiplex PCR was the method, and the copy in TCRdb shows in-frame clones only, minus some. The listing contains about 20,000 clones. The receptor was isolated from a woman aged 18-70 years with a cervical HPV16 infection that either progressed to CIN3+ or cleared (not recorded which). The V and J genes are TRBV28 and TRBJ2-1; 7 positions match TRBD2. The sequenced material came from blood buffy coat. Incomplete CDR3 DNA: TGTGCCAGCCGCAGCTCGGCGGGAGAATCATACAATGAG. Its protein product is CASRSSAGESYNE. The entire CDR3 protein is CASRSSAGESYNEQFF.